The clone carrying this T cell receptor (beta chain) was counted a single time. Its antigen remains unknown. The protocol was immunoSEQ multiplex PCR, while the TCRdb copy is restricted to in-frame clones and leaves out a portion. Seen here are under 40,000 clones, about 78% observed once, and the top ten hold roughly 2.5%. This specimen belongs to a study of STAT5B mutations in CD4+ large granular lymphocyte leukemia. Across the study: Healthy donors showed HLA-associated enrichment of the CDR3 'QG' motif. Notes on the study in general: 25% of private leukemic clonotypes occurred rarely in other patients' non-leukemic repertoires.

Germline CDR1 reads SGHTA; CDR2 reads FQGNSA. V lost 4 bases and J 15 bases, leaving 14 bases between the germline ends. This CDR3 is built from 11 residues. V is TRBV7-2 and J is TRBJ2-3; D is perhaps TRBD1 or TRBD2 (5 bases each). The source of this sequence is a human donor in good health. Source material: CD4+ T cells from blood buffy coats. The CDR3 DNA is TGTGCCAGCAGCTCCCGGGACCGGGCATATTTT. Protein sequence: CASSSRDRAYF.